The 4 T cell receptor beta chains below come from one sample, sequenced in a study of T cells in Graves' hyperthyroidism and ophthalmopathy. There were TCR beta CDR3 regions amplified from RNA transcripts. An initial round of RT-PCR targeting the TCR CDR3 relied on the HTBI primer set. One entry per CDR3 protein results from TCRdb running MiXCR on the multiplex PCR reads. The data contain about 290,000 distinct CDR3 sequences, roughly 15% of them singletons. Sequences were obtained from blood. These receptors came from a woman aged 40 to 49 with Graves' hyperthyroidism.

At least ten counts were recorded for this clonotype. The chain links TRBV28 to TRBJ2-1; D is unresolved. The V gene lost 8 bases and the J gene lost 1 base, with 15 bases spanning the gap. Germline loops: CDR1 MDHEN, CDR2 SYDVKM. The CDR3 contains 15 residues. For the CDR3, the DNA is TGTGCCAGCGGCTCGACCCACTTATCCTACAATGAGCAGTTCTTC. It codes for CASGSTHLSYNEQFF.

This chain links TRBV9 with TRBJ2-7; no reliable D call. Between the trimmed V and J ends, which lost 2 bases and 8 bases, there was a span of 14 bases. The CDR3 covers 13 residues. Germline values: CDR1 SGDLS, CDR2 YYNGEE. For the CDR3, the DNA is TGTGCCAGCAGCGTGTGGTTGAATGACAAGCAGTACTTC. Amino acid sequence: CASSVWLNDKQYF.

In this sample, this clonotype turned up a few times. The V call is TRBV30, the J call TRBJ2-2, with TRBD2 identical over 9 bases. The germline V gene encodes CDR1 GTSNPN and CDR2 SVGIG (reference sequence). The CDR3 contains 15 residues. J gave up 3 bases and V 4 bases, and 6 bases lay outside the gene matches. The CDR3 here is CAWTPRGRDTGELFF. As DNA, the CDR3 is TGTGCCTGGACGCCCCGCGGGAGGGACACCGGGGAGCTGTTTTTT.

The rearrangement links TRBV5-1 to TRBJ2-1; TRBD2 matches at 9 bases. CDR1 and CDR2 from the germline V gene are SGHRS and YFSETQ. The CDR3 length is 15 residues. With V trimmed by 2 bases and J by 2 bases, 2 bases remained unmatched. This CDR3 is CASSFLAGTYNEQFF. The CDR3, as DNA: TGCGCCAGCAGCTTTCTAGCGGGGACCTACAATGAGCAGTTCTTC.